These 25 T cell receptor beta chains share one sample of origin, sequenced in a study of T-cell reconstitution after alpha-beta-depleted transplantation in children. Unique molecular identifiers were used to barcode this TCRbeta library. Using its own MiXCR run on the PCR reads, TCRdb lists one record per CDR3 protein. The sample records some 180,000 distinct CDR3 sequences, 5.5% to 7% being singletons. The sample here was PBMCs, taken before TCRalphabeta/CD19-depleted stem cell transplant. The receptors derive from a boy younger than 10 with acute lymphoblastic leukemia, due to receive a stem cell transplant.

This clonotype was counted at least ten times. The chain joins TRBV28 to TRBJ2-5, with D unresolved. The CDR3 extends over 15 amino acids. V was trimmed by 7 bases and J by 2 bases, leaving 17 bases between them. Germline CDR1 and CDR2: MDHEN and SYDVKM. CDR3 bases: TGTGCCAGCATCCCCCTTTCGGGCAATCAAGAGACCCAGTACTTC. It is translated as CASIPLSGNQETQYF. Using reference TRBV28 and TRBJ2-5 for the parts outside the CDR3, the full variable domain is DVKVTQSSRYLVKRTGEKVFLECVQDMDHENMFWYRQDPGLGLRLIYFSYDVKMKEKGDIPEGYSVSREKKERFSLILESASTNQTSMYLCASIPLSGNQETQYFGPGTRLLVL.

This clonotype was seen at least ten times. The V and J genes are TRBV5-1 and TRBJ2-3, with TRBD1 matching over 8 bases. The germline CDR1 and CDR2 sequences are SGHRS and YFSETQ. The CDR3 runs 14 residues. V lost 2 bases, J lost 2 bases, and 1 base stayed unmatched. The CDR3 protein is CASSFQGATDTQYF. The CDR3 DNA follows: TGCGCCAGCAGCTTTCAGGGGGCCACAGATACGCAGTATTTT.

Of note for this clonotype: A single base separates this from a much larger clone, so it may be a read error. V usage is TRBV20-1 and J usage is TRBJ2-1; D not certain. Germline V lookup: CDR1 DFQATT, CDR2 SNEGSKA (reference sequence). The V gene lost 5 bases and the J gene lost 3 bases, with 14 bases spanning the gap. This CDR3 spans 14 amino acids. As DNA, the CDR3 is TGCAGTGCTTCCCTCCAAGGGCGCTACAATGAGCAGTTCTTC. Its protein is CSASLQGRYNEQFF.

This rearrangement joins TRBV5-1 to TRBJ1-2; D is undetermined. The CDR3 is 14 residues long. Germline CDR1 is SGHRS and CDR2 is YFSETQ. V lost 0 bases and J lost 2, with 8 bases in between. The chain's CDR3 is CASSLEGLNYGYTF. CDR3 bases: TGCGCCAGCAGCTTGGAAGGGCTGAACTATGGCTACACCTTC. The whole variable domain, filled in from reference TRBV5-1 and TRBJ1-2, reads KAGVTQTPRYLIKTRGQQVTLSCSPISGHRSVSWYQQTPGQGLQFLFEYFSETQRNKGNFPGRFSGRQFSNSRSEMNVSTLELGDSALYLCASSLEGLNYGYTFGSGTRLTVV.

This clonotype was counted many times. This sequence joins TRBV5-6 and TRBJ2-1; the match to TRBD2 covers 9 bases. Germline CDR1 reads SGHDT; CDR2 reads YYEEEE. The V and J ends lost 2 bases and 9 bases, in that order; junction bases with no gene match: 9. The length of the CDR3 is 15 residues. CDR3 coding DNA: TGTGCCAGCAGCTTCCGGACTAGCGTAGGGAGTGAGCAGTTCTTC. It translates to CASSFRTSVGSEQFF.

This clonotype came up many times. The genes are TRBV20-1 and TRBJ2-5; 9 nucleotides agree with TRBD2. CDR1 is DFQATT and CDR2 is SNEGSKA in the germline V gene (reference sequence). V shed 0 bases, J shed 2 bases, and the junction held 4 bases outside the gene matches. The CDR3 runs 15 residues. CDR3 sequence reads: CSARDHLAGQETQYF. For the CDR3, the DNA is TGCAGTGCTAGAGATCATCTAGCGGGGCAAGAGACCCAGTACTTC.

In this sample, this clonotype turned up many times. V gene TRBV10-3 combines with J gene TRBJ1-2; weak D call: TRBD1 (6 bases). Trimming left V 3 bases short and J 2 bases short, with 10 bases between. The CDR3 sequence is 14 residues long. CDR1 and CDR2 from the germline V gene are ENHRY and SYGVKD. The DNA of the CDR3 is TGTGCCATCAGTGAATCGACAGGCAACTATGGCTACACCTTC. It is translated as CAISESTGNYGYTF.

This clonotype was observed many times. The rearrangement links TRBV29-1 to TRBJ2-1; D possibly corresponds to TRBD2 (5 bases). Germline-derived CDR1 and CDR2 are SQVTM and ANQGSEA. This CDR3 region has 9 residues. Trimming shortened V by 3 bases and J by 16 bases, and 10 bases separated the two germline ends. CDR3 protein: CSVESREFF. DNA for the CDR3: TGCAGCGTTGAGTCGAGGGAATTCTTC.

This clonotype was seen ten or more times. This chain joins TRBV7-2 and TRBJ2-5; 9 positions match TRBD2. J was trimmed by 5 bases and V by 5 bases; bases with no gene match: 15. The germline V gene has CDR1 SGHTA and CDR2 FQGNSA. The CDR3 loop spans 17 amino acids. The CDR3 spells CASSLTGLALARETQYF. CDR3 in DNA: TGTGCCAGCAGCCTAACTGGACTAGCGCTGGCGAGGGAGACCCAGTACTTC. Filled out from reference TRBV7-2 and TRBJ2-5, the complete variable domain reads GAGVSQSPSNKVTEKGKDVELRCDPISGHTALYWYRQSLGQGLEFLIYFQGNSAPDKSGLPSDRFSAERTGGSVSTLTIQRTQQEDSAVYLCASSLTGLALARETQYFGPGTRLLVL.

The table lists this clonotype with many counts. This CDR3 reads CSVFNEKLFF. Written as DNA, the CDR3 is TGCAGCGTCTTTAATGAAAAACTGTTTTTT. The chain carries TRBV29-1 and TRBJ1-4; D call uncertain. V dropped 6 bases and J dropped 4 bases, with 3 bases sitting between them. The CDR3 totals 10 residues. The V gene's germline CDR1 is SQVTM and CDR2 ANQGSEA.

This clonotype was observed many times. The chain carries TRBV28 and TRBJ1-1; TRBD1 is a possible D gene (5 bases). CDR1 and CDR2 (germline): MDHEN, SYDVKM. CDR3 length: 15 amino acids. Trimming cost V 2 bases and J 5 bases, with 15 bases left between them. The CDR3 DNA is TGTGCCAGCAGTTTAGAATTGGGCGGGGGGACTGAAGCTTTCTTT. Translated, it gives CASSLELGGGTEAFF.

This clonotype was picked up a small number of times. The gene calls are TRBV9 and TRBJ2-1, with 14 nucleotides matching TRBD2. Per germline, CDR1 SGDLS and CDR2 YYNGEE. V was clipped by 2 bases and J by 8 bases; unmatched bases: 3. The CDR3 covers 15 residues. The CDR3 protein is CASSVTSGGGYEQFF. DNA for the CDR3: TGTGCCAGCAGCGTGACTAGCGGGGGGGGCTATGAGCAGTTCTTC.

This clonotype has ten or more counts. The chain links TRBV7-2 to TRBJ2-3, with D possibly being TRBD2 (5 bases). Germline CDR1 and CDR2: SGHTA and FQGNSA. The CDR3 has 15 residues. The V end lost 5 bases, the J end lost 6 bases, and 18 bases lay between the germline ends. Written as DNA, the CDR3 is TGTGCCAGCAGCCCAGTCGGGGAAGGGTGGGATACGCAGTATTTT. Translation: CASSPVGEGWDTQYF. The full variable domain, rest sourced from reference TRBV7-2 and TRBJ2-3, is GAGVSQSPSNKVTEKGKDVELRCDPISGHTALYWYRQSLGQGLEFLIYFQGNSAPDKSGLPSDRFSAERTGGSVSTLTIQRTQQEDSAVYLCASSPVGEGWDTQYFGPGTRLTVL.

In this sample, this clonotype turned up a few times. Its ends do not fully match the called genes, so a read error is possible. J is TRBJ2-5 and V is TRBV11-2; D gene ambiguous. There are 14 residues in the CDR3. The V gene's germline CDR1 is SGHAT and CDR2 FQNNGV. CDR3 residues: CASTLVAAWETQYF. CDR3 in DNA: TGTGCCAGCACCTTAGTCGCCGCGTGGGAGACCCAGTACTTC.

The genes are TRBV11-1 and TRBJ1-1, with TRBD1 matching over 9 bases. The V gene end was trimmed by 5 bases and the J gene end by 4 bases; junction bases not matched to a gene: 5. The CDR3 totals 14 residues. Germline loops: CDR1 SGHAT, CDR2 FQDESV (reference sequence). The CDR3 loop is CASSPDRGGTEAFF. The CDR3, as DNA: TGTGCCAGCAGCCCGGACAGGGGAGGCACTGAAGCTTTCTTT.

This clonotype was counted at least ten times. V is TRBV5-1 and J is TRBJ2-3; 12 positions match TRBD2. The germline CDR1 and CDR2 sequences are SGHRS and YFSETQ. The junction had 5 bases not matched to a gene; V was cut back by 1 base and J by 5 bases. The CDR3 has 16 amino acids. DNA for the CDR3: TGCGCCAGCAGCTTGACTAGCGGGGGGCCGGGAGATACGCAGTATTTT. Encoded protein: CASSLTSGGPGDTQYF.

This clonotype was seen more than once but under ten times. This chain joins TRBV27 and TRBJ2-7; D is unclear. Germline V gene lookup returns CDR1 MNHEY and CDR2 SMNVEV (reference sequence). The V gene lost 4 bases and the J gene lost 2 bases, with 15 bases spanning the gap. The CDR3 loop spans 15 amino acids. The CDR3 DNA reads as TGTGCCAGCAGTTCCCACCGGGCCACAACCTACGAGCAGTACTTC. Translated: CASSSHRATTYEQYF.

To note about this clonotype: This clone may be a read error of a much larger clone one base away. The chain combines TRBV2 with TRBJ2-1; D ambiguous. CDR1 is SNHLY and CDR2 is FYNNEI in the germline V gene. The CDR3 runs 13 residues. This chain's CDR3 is CASREGMYNEQFF. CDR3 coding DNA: TGTGCCAGCAGGGAAGGGATGTACAATGAGCAGTTCTTC.

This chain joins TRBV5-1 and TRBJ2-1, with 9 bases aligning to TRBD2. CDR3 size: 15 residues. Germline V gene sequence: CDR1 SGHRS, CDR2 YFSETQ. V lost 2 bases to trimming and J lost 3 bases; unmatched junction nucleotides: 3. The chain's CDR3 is CASSFLAGIYNEQFF. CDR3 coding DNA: TGCGCCAGCAGCTTCCTAGCGGGGATCTACAATGAGCAGTTCTTC.

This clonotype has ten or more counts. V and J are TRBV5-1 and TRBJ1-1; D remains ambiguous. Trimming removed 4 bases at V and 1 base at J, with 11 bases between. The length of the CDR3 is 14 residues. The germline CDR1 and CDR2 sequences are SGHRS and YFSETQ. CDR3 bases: TGCGCCAGCAGCCTAGACCTAAAGAACACTGAAGCTTTCTTT. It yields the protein CASSLDLKNTEAFF.

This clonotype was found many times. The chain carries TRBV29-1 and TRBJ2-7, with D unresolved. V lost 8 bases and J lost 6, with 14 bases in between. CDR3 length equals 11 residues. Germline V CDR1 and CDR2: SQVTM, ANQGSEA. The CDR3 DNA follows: TGCAGCCCAAGTGATCCCTCCGAGCAGTACTTC. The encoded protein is CSPSDPSEQYF.

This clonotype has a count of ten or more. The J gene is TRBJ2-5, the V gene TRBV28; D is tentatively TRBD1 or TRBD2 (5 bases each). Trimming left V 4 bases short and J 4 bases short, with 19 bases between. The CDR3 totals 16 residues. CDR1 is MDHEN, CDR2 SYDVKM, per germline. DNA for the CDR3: TGTGCCAGCAGTTCCCACGCAAGAGGGGTAGCAGAGACCCAGTACTTC. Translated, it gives CASSSHARGVAETQYF.

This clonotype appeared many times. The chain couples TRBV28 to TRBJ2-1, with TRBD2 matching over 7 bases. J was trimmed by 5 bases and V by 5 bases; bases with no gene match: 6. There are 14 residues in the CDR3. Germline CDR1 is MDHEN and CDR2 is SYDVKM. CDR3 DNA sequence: TGTGCCAGCAGTCCGGGAGGAGTAAACAATGAGCAGTTCTTC. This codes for CASSPGGVNNEQFF.

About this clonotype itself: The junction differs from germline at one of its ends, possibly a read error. Here the CDR3 reads CASSLGQGMVKTEAFF. In DNA, the CDR3 is TGTGCCAGCAGTTTAGGACAGGGAATGGTGAAGACTGAAGCTTTCTTT. This chain links TRBV12-3 or TRBV12-4 with TRBJ1-1; 7 positions match TRBD1. The CDR3 runs to 16 residues.

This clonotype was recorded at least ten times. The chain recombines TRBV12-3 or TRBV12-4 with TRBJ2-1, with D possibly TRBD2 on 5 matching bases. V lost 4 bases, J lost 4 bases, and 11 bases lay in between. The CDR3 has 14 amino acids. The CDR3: CASSSGLPYNEQFF. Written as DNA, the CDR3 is TGTGCCAGCAGTTCTGGACTCCCGTACAATGAGCAGTTCTTC.